Each of the 7 T cell receptor beta chains below was sequenced from the same sample in a study of blood T cells in healthy people across ages. Then a second PCR, running roughly 6 to 12 cycles, was carried out with a sample-barcoded 5' primer and a J-beta primer mix. MiXCR was run by TCRdb on the 5' RACE reads, yielding one entry per CDR3 protein. The repertoire holds about 940,000 distinct CDR3 sequences, with around 46% as singletons. Sequenced material: blood. The origin of the receptors is a man under 40 in good health.

The J gene is TRBJ2-5, the V gene TRBV28, with 7 bases lining up with TRBD1. The CDR3 length is 14 residues. Germline CDR1 and CDR2: MDHEN and SYDVKM. Trimming cost V 4 bases and J 2 bases; bases outside gene matches: 4. The DNA for the CDR3 is TGTGCCAGCAGTTACAGGGGATTTCAAGAGACCCAGTACTTC. This gives the protein CASSYRGFQETQYF. Full variable domain (outside the CDR3, taken from reference TRBV28 and TRBJ2-5): DVKVTQSSRYLVKRTGEKVFLECVQDMDHENMFWYRQDPGLGLRLIYFSYDVKMKEKGDIPEGYSVSREKKERFSLILESASTNQTSMYLCASSYRGFQETQYFGPGTRLLVL.

This clonotype appeared a few times. The chain carries TRBV7-2 and TRBJ2-3; 9 positions match TRBD1. The CDR3 consists of 15 residues. Germline loops: CDR1 SGHTA, CDR2 FQGNSA. The J segment lost 3 bases and the V segment lost 5 bases, leaving 6 bases of the junction unmatched. The CDR3 is CASSLGTGRTDTQYF. In nucleotides, the CDR3 is TGTGCCAGCAGCCTTGGGACAGGGAGGACAGATACGCAGTATTTT.

This rearrangement joins TRBV5-5 to TRBJ1-2; D is undetermined. Trimming removed 1 base at V and 6 bases at J, with 10 bases between. The CDR3 is 13 residues long. CDR1 SGHKS and CDR2 YYEKEE come from the germline V gene (reference sequence). CDR3 nucleotide sequence: TGTGCCAGCAGCTTGCCAGAGGGCGATGGCTACACCTTC. Protein: CASSLPEGDGYTF.

On this clonotype itself: This may stem from a read error, because a much larger clone lies one nucleotide away. The V and J genes are TRBV20-1 and TRBJ2-1, with 14 bases that match TRBD2. Germline lookup yields CDR1 DFQATT and CDR2 SNEGSKA (reference sequence). The CDR3 is made up of 18 amino acids. The CDR3 spells CSAGRGTSGGSSCNEQFF. The CDR3 DNA reads as TGCAGTGCTGGACGGGGGACTAGCGGGGGCTCTTCCTGCAATGAGCAGTTCTTC.

The rearrangement uses TRBV20-1 and TRBJ1-2, with TRBD1 matching over 7 bases. Unmatched junction bases numbered 4, after V lost 5 bases and J lost 7 bases. CDR3 length: 11 residues. The V gene's germline CDR1 is DFQATT and CDR2 SNEGSKA (reference sequence). CDR3 loop: CSAPRGAGYTF. CDR3 sequence (DNA): TGCAGTGCTCCCAGGGGGGCTGGCTACACCTTC.

The chain links TRBV5-1 to TRBJ2-2; D is unresolved. The V end lost 4 bases, the J end lost 5 bases, and 15 bases lay between the germline ends. The CDR3 has 15 residues. CDR1 and CDR2 from the germline V gene are SGHRS and YFSETQ. The CDR3 loop is CASSGKPTGTGELFF. CDR3 nucleotide sequence: TGCGCCAGCAGCGGGAAACCGACCGGGACCGGGGAGCTGTTTTTT. Complete variable domain (other parts from reference TRBV5-1 and TRBJ2-2): KAGVTQTPRYLIKTRGQQVTLSCSPISGHRSVSWYQQTPGQGLQFLFEYFSETQRNKGNFPGRFSGRQFSNSRSEMNVSTLELGDSALYLCASSGKPTGTGELFFGEGSRLTVL.

The chain joins TRBV4-2 to TRBJ2-3, with a tentative D call TRBD2 (7 bases). Germline CDR1 reads LGHNA; CDR2 reads YNFKEQ. CDR3 length equals 15 residues. Trimming took off 1 base at V and 2 bases at J, with 10 bases between the two ends. The CDR3 loop reads CASSQGGGHTDTQYF. CDR3 coding DNA: TGTGCCAGCAGCCAAGGCGGGGGCCACACAGATACGCAGTATTTT.